This T cell receptor (beta chain) was retrieved from a study of blood T cells in healthy people across ages. Study-wide results and limits: Across samples, TCR beta diversity tracked strongly with naive T cell percentage. A greater number of naive CD4+ cells and higher diversity distinguished long-lived donors from aged donors. The fall in TCR beta diversity per million T cells was roughly linear with age.

The CDR3 runs to 17 residues. Trimming took 4 bases from V and 8 from J; bases not matched to a gene: 16. Germline V gene data show CDR1 as SGHTA and CDR2 as FQGTGA. Alongside a J-beta primer mix, a sample-barcoded 5' primer served in a second PCR lasting about 7 to 12 cycles. MiXCR, run by TCRdb on the 5' RACE reads, gives a single entry per CDR3 protein. Of around 1,900,000 distinct CDR3 sequences listed, about two fifths were seen once; the top ten hold roughly 24%. Of note for this clonotype: The antigen remains unidentified.

Samples each had at least 5 micrograms of total RNA extracted. V and J are TRBV7-3 and TRBJ2-1, with TRBD2 identical over 8 bases. The specimen sequenced was blood. The source of this sequence is a human donor in good health. The CDR3 DNA is TGTGCCAGCAGCTCCCGGGCGCGGAGCGGGGGAAATGATGAGCAGTTCTTC. Translated, it gives CASSSRARSGGNDEQFF.